The entry that follows covers one TCR beta chain sequence. What antigen it recognizes has not been identified. Base qualities are missing; no much larger clone stands one base away. The cohort comprised roughly 30 patients with locally advanced or metastatic urothelial carcinoma treated at Memorial Sloan Kettering on a trial protocol. Peripheral blood mononuclear cells were collected pretreatment and during treatment, with between 1 and 8 total time points obtained per patient. The Qiagen DNeasy Blood extraction kit was used to purify genomic DNA from total PBMCs and tumor samples. Collected pretreatment and during treatment, PBMCs were isolated and stored as previously described. The data were obtained in a study of PD-L1 blockade in urothelial cancer listed by TCRdb under 2017. Notes on the research overall: Therapy was started at some point between 2012 and 2014 for all patients, and atezolizumab 1,200 mg was administered intravenously every 3 weeks. Approximately 30 patients had pretreatment blood TCR-seq, roughly 24 had at least one posttreatment blood collection, and roughly 24 had tumor TCR-seq. Pretreatment tumor samples, along with matched peripheral blood collected serially before and after atezolizumab treatment, underwent TCR sequencing. Blood samples gave median yields of roughly 150,000 T cells and more than 80,000 unique TCRs, along with a median clonality of approximately 0.084. About 85% of the 29 patients were males with bladder-origin urothelial cancer, and about 60% of the roughly 30 reported a prior smoking history. The study was an exploratory multi-omic analysis of somatic, immune and clinical correlates of response to PD-L1 blockade with atezolizumab in urothelial cancer. Whole exome sequencing and RNA sequencing of pretreatment tumors were performed alongside TCR sequencing in the same patients. An ECOG performance status of 0 or 1 was recorded for the patients, and 0 to 3 prior chemotherapy regimens had been received by the patients. Blood samples were analyzed at two time points: 3 weeks after treatment start (second dose) and 6 weeks after treatment start. Durable clinical benefit was achieved by nine patients and was not achieved by 20 patients. Durable clinical benefit was defined as progression-free survival longer than 6 months, and TCR features were also tested against progression-free and overall survival. Points the paper makes about the study in general: Because the sample size was small (n of about 29) and many exploratory analyses were performed, the results are intended to be hypothesis-generating. Among patients with durable benefit, tumor-associated TCR clones showed greater expansion in peripheral blood 3 weeks after treatment started (n ≈ 22, p = 0.022). A pretreatment peripheral blood TCR clonality below the median was linked to improved progression-free and overall survival.

From cysteine to phenylalanine, the CDR3 is 15 amino acids long. Only the CDR3 DNA is retained, 45 bases long and in frame from the first base. Trimming takes 4 bases from V and 4 bases from J, and the germline ends sit 17 bases apart. CDR1 and CDR2, looked up from the germline V gene, are SGHDN and FVKESK. To estimate absolute template abundance from read counts, synthetic TCR analog templates were spiked into each PCR. TCRbeta CDR3 regions were amplified from genomic DNA with bias-controlled V and J gene primers using the immunoSEQ assay. Sequencing of rearranged TCRbeta segments was performed at approximately 20X coverage. The published analysis was carried out like this. Sequencing errors were corrected by clustering, and CDR3s were annotated against IMGT so that V, D and J genes could be assigned. Only productive TCRbeta rearrangements were used in downstream analyses, excluding out-of-frame or stop-codon sequences. Clonality was computed as one minus Shannon entropy normalized by the log of the number of unique productive sequences. Clones differing between time points or between blood and tumor were identified by Fisher's exact test with Benjamini-Hochberg correction at adjusted p below 0.01. TCRdb took this table from immuneACCESS and kept in-frame rearrangements with V and J called. Such tables lack part of the clones; where checked against another copy, unresolved V genes explain under half of the gap, and the rest is unexplained. The V and J calls and the clone size are those of that table, but D and trimming were determined from the DNA. The sample yields fewer than 130,000 clones; 70% to 90% were counted once. 2.4% of the sample is held by the ten biggest clonotypes.

The rearranged chain carries TRBV14 and TRBJ2-7; the D segment could be TRBD2, given 6 matching bases. This clonotype was obtained from a man in his forties or fifties with urothelial cancer. The input for sequencing was PBMCs, taken around atezolizumab (anti-PD-L1) treatment. The CDR3 corresponds to CASSPSRGTGYEQYF. The DNA reads TGTGCCAGCAGCCCCAGTCGCGGGACTGGATACGAGCAGTACTTC.